This paragraph reports one TCR beta chain. The data were obtained in a study of blood T cell repertoires in COVID-19. Clones were read by immunoSEQ multiplex PCR, and TCRdb kept only the in-frame ones, dropping some. The table has some 190,000 clones, around 76% seen once. Losses at the gene ends were 5 bases for V and 2 bases for J; bases not matched to a gene: 1. The CDR3 contains 14 residues. The germline gives CDR1 MNHEY, CDR2 SVGAGI. The receptor was derived from a woman in her forties or fifties with acute COVID-19. This chain links TRBV6-5 with TRBJ1-5; 9 bases align to TRBD1. The sample taken for sequencing was PBMCs or T cells enriched from blood (not recorded which). CDR3 loop: CASSRQGGNQPQHF. The CDR3 DNA sequence: TGTGCCAGCAGTAGACAGGGGGGCAATCAGCCCCAGCATTTT.